This T cell receptor (beta chain) was captured in a study of T cells in Graves' hyperthyroidism and ophthalmopathy. Study background: Blood was drawn when the patient was first diagnosed and still untreated. Findings and caveats of the study: Most expanded thyroid clonotypes above 0.001 also appeared in blood.

As concerns this clonotype: Its antigen is still unknown.

The CDR3 length is 13 residues. V gave up 1 base and J gave up 7 bases, with 11 bases separating them. CDR1 and CDR2 from the germline V gene are LGHDT and YNNKEL (reference sequence). Used for diagnoses were clinical symptoms, serum thyroxine and TRAb, thyroid ultrasound and orbital computed tomography. Amplified TCR beta CDR3 regions derived from RNA transcripts. HTBI primers were employed in a first-round RT-PCR of the TCR CDR3. TCRdb processed the multiplex PCR reads anew with MiXCR; each CDR3 protein has one entry. Of roughly 700,000 distinct CDR3 sequences listed, 35% are singletons. The chain recombines TRBV3-1 with TRBJ2-7, with no clear D. The sequenced sample consisted of blood. This sequence originates from a middle-aged woman with Graves' hyperthyroidism. The chain's CDR3 is CASSQVRAGEQYF. Here the CDR3 DNA reads TGTGCCAGCAGCCAAGTGCGAGCTGGAGAGCAGTACTTC.